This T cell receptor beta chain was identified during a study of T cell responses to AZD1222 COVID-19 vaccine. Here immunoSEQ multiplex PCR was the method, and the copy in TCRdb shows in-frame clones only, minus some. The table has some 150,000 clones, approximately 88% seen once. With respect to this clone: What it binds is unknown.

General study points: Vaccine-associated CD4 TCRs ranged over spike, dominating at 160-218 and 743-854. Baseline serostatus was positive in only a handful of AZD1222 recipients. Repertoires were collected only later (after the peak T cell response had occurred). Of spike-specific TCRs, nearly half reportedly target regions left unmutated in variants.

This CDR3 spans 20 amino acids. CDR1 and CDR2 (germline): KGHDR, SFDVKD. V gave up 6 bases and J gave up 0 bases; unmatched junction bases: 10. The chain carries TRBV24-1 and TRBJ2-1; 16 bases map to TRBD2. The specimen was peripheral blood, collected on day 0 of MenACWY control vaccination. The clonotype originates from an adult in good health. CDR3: CATSSTGTSGRESSYNEQFF. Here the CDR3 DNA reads TGTGCCACCAGTTCGACCGGGACTAGCGGGAGGGAGAGCTCCTACAATGAGCAGTTCTTC.